This T cell receptor beta chain was captured in a study of cytomegalovirus exposure and HLA in healthy donors. The study, taken as a whole, reports: The dataset shows that most TCR sequences were rare, while some public TCRs occurred in many donors. For most TCR beta V segments, an earlier analysis put the productive rate at about 87% or about 30% of the time.

In regard to this clone: Its antigen is still unknown.

60 Vbeta and 13 Jbeta primers were used in PCR. Sequencing was performed with immunoSEQ multiplex PCR; in TCRdb, only in-frame clones are kept and a portion is missing. Among 150,000 to 200,000 clones, roughly 85% were seen once, and the ten largest hold around 0.98%. This CDR3 contains 15 residues. CDR1 MDHEN and CDR2 SYDVKM come from the germline V gene. Deletions cut 5 bases from V and 2 bases from J, with 12 bases between. This TCR was recovered from a woman in her forties or fifties in good health and CMV-seropositive. V is TRBV28 and J is TRBJ2-2; a weak D match, TRBD1 (5 bases). The specimen was PBMCs. The CDR3 is CASSAGHENTGELFF. The CDR3 DNA is TGTGCCAGCAGTGCAGGACACGAAAACACCGGGGAGCTGTTTTTT.